The 5 T cell receptor beta chains listed next were all sequenced from one sample in a study of control samples from healthy donors and cancer patients. TCRdb's copy holds only in-frame clones and misses some; the assay was immunoSEQ multiplex PCR. In the table there are 40,000 to 55,000 clones, about 94% of which are singletons. The sequenced material came from PBMCs. All receptors derive from a woman between 45 and 65 years old with head and neck cancer.

The gene calls are TRBV5-4 and TRBJ2-5; TRBD1 aligns across 8 bases. The CDR3 loop spans 14 amino acids. The junction had 3 bases not matched to a gene; V was cut back by 3 bases and J by 2 bases. Looked up from germline, CDR1 is SGHNT and CDR2 is YYREEE (reference sequence). The CDR3 nucleotides read TGTGCCAGCAGCTCTGGACAGGGACAAGAGACCCAGTACTTC. Translation: CASSSGQGQETQYF.

The chain combines TRBV6-5 with TRBJ2-5; 7 bases line up with TRBD1. This CDR3 spans 13 amino acids. In germline, CDR1 is MNHEY, CDR2 SVGAGI. Trimming removed 9 bases from V and 1 base from J; junction bases left unmatched: 5. The CDR3 region is CASTTGVQETQYF. CDR3 nucleotides: TGTGCCAGTACCACAGGGGTCCAAGAGACCCAGTACTTC.

The chain carries TRBV7-3 and TRBJ2-2; TRBD2 agrees at 15 bases. CDR1 is SGHTA, CDR2 FQGTGA, per germline. Trimming removed 5 bases from V and 6 bases from J; junction bases left unmatched: 7. CDR3 size: 17 residues. CDR3 DNA sequence: TGTGCCAGCAGCCCTCAGGGACTAGCGGGAGGACCCGGGGAGCTGTTTTTT. Translated, it gives CASSPQGLAGGPGELFF.

This sequence joins TRBV19 and TRBJ2-7; D gene unclear. This CDR3 comprises 14 residues. CDR1 and CDR2 from the germline V gene are LNHDA and SQIVND (reference sequence). Trimming pared 1 base from V and 2 bases from J, leaving 9 bases between. This CDR3 reads CASSIGRMAYEQYF. CDR3 DNA sequence: TGTGCCAGTAGTATAGGCCGGATGGCCTACGAGCAGTACTTC.

The chain employs TRBV4-1 and TRBJ2-7; D gene ambiguous. Trimming cost V 1 base and J 4 bases, with 8 bases left between them. Germline CDR1 MGHRA, CDR2 YSYEKL. The CDR3 sequence is 13 residues long. CDR3 nucleotide sequence: TGCGCCAGCAGCCAAGCGGTAGATTACGAGCAGTACTTC. Protein: CASSQAVDYEQYF.